These 18 T cell receptor beta chains share one sample of origin, sequenced in a study of OX40 agonist ivuxolimab in advanced cancers. Assay used: immunoSEQ multiplex PCR; TCRdb lists only in-frame clones, some missing. The data contain about 61,000 clones, around 83% of them singletons. The sample here was CD4+ or CD8+ T cells sorted from blood, taken in a trial of the OX40 agonist ivuxolimab. These receptors were taken from an adult with an advanced solid tumor such as melanoma, head and neck, liver or kidney cancer.

The chain uses TRBV11-3 and TRBJ2-5; weak D call: TRBD2 (5 bases). This CDR3 is built from 15 residues. The germline V and J ends were trimmed by 0 bases and 5 bases, with 13 bases remaining between them. The germline gives CDR1 SGHNT, CDR2 YENEEA. The CDR3 region is CASSLDSPTGETQYF. The CDR3 DNA sequence: TGTGCCAGCAGCTTAGACAGCCCTACGGGGGAGACCCAGTACTTC.

The chain combines TRBV15 with TRBJ2-7, with D unresolved. CDR1 and CDR2 (germline): LNHNV, YYDKDF (reference sequence). V was trimmed by 0 bases and J by 3 bases, leaving 9 bases between them. CDR3 length: 14 amino acids. The CDR3 coding sequence is TGTGCCACCAGCAGAGAACGCTGGAACTACGAGCAGTACTTC. It is translated as CATSRERWNYEQYF.

The chain couples TRBV28 to TRBJ2-7; D gene unclear. Trimming shortened V by 6 bases and J by 2 bases, and 8 bases separated the two germline ends. Germline V lookup: CDR1 MDHEN, CDR2 SYDVKM. CDR3 size: 12 residues. In DNA, the CDR3 is TGTGCCAGCAGGGCGGCAGCCTACGAGCAGTACTTC. Residues: CASRAAAYEQYF. Supplemented by reference TRBV28 and TRBJ2-7, the full variable domain reads DVKVTQSSRYLVKRTGEKVFLECVQDMDHENMFWYRQDPGLGLRLIYFSYDVKMKEKGDIPEGYSVSREKKERFSLILESASTNQTSMYLCASRAAAYEQYFGPGTRLTVT.

The table lists this clone with a count of one. V and J are TRBV7-2 and TRBJ2-7, with D possibly TRBD1 on 9 matching bases. V gave up 4 bases and J gave up 6 bases, with 22 bases separating them. Germline V lookup: CDR1 SGHTA, CDR2 FQGNSA. This CDR3 contains 16 residues. The CDR3: CASSSQAGDRALEQYF. The CDR3 nucleotides are TGTGCCAGCAGCTCACAAGCGGGGGACAGGGCGCTCGAGCAGTACTTC. The variable domain in full, completed from reference TRBV7-2 and TRBJ2-7, reads GAGVSQSPSNKVTEKGKDVELRCDPISGHTALYWYRQSLGQGLEFLIYFQGNSAPDKSGLPSDRFSAERTGGSVSTLTIQRTQQEDSAVYLCASSSQAGDRALEQYFGPGTRLTVT.

CDR3: CASSIHSLANYGYTF. The DNA for the CDR3 is TGTGCCAGTAGTATCCACAGCCTTGCAAACTATGGCTACACCTTC. V is TRBV19 and J is TRBJ1-2; D not certain. V was cut by 3 bases and J by 2 bases, with 13 bases left in between. Per germline, CDR1 LNHDA and CDR2 SQIVND (reference sequence). CDR3 size: 15 residues.

With regard to this clone: Its ends do not fully match the called genes, so a read error is possible. V usage is TRBV7-7 and J usage is TRBJ2-1, with 14 nucleotides matching TRBD2. Germline lookup yields CDR1 SSHAT and CDR2 FNYEAQ (reference sequence). The CDR3 extends over 15 amino acids. As DNA, the CDR3 is TGTGCTAGCAGCCGAGGACTAGCGGGGGGAGATGAGCAGTTCTTC. Residues: CASSRGLAGGDEQFF.

This clone was found a few times. CDR3 nucleotides: TGTGCCAGCAGCTTGGGCCCGGGACAGGGGGCCCACGAGCAGTACTTC. It specifies CASSLGPGQGAHEQYF. This chain uses TRBV7-2 with TRBJ2-7; TRBD1 agrees at 12 bases. Germline V lookup: CDR1 SGHTA, CDR2 FQGNSA. The CDR3 sequence is 16 residues long. The junction had 8 bases not matched to a gene; V was cut back by 3 bases and J by 5 bases.

This rearrangement joins TRBV19 to TRBJ1-2, with D unresolved. Germline V gene sequence: CDR1 LNHDA, CDR2 SQIVND (reference sequence). The length of the CDR3 is 14 residues. Trimming pared 1 base from V and 4 bases from J, leaving 10 bases between. The CDR3 loop is CASSIGAGSYGYTF. The CDR3 coding sequence is TGTGCCAGTAGTATAGGCGCCGGCTCCTATGGCTACACCTTC.

A single count supports this clone. The V and J genes are TRBV7-9 and TRBJ1-2; 7 bases map to TRBD1. The germline V gene encodes CDR1 SEHNR and CDR2 FQNEAQ (reference sequence). J lost 8 bases, V lost 7 bases, and 10 bases had no gene match. This CDR3 is built from 13 residues. The chain's CDR3 is CASNDRDSQGYTF. The CDR3 DNA reads as TGTGCCAGCAACGACAGGGACTCCCAGGGCTACACCTTC.

This clone occurred a few times. The V call is TRBV4-1, the J call TRBJ2-1; D is unresolved. This CDR3 has 13 residues. Germline V CDR1 and CDR2: MGHRA, YSYEKL. V lost 1 base to trimming and J lost 9 bases, with 10 bases between them. The chain's CDR3 is CASSQGRKTEQFF. CDR3 in DNA: TGCGCCAGCAGCCAAGGTCGGAAAACTGAGCAGTTCTTC.

This clone has a handful of counts. A junction boundary mismatches the germline segment, possibly from a read error. The genes are TRBV7-7 and TRBJ1-3, with D uncertain. Germline lookup yields CDR1 SSHAT and CDR2 FNYEAQ (reference sequence). This CDR3 is built from 17 residues. The CDR3 DNA is TGTGCTAGCAGCTATCAGATGGTGAATTACTCTGGAAACACCATATATTTT. Translated: CASSYQMVNYSGNTIYF.

The chain has TRBV30 and TRBJ2-5; D might be TRBD1 or TRBD2, each matching 6 bases. The V and J ends lost 4 bases and 4 bases respectively, with 10 bases between them. The CDR3 has 12 residues. Germline V gene lookup returns CDR1 GTSNPN and CDR2 SVGIG (reference sequence). The CDR3 nucleotides read TGTGCCTGGATCGGGGGCTTAGAGACCCAGTACTTC. It is translated as CAWIGGLETQYF.

The rearrangement uses TRBV7-9 and TRBJ2-3, with D tentatively TRBD1 or TRBD2 (6 bases each). This CDR3 region has 15 residues. The V and J ends lost 1 base and 4 bases respectively, with 12 bases between them. Germline V lookup: CDR1 SEHNR, CDR2 FQNEAQ (reference sequence). The CDR3, as DNA: TGTGCCAGCAGCTTAGGTCCGGGGGCAGCAGATACGCAGTATTTT. It translates to CASSLGPGAADTQYF.

This chain uses TRBV27 with TRBJ1-2; D uncertain. CDR1 is MNHEY and CDR2 is SMNVEV in the germline V gene (reference sequence). The CDR3 runs 14 residues. Trimming took 3 bases from V and 4 from J, leaving 12 bases between them. The CDR3, as DNA: TGTGCCAGCAGTTTTAGCCGCCGGGCCTATGGCTACACCTTC. The encoded protein is CASSFSRRAYGYTF.

This rearrangement joins TRBV5-1 to TRBJ1-4; no firm D call. This CDR3 is 15 amino acids long. V was trimmed by 5 bases and J by 0 bases, leaving 11 bases between them. Per the germline V gene, CDR1 is SGHRS and CDR2 is YFSETQ. The CDR3 sequence: CASSPRTATNEKLFF. The DNA of the CDR3 is TGCGCCAGCAGTCCTCGCACAGCAACTAATGAAAAACTGTTTTTT.

V gene TRBV18 combines with J gene TRBJ2-1; 10 nucleotides align to TRBD2. V gave up 4 bases and J gave up 5 bases; unmatched junction bases: 11. The CDR3 is 17 amino acids. CDR1 is KGHSH and CDR2 is LQKENI in the germline V gene. CDR3 protein: CASSRLSLSGGNNEQFF. CDR3 nucleotides: TGTGCCAGCTCACGTTTATCTCTTAGCGGGGGGAACAATGAGCAGTTCTTC. The full variable domain, completed using reference TRBV18 and TRBJ2-1, is NAGVMQNPRHLVRRRGQEARLRCSPMKGHSHVYWYRQLPEEGLKFMVYLQKENIIDESGMPKERFSAEFPKEGPSILRIQQVVRGDSAAYFCASSRLSLSGGNNEQFFGPGTRLTVL.

The chain has TRBV18 and TRBJ2-7, with D tentatively TRBD1 (5 bases). From germline, CDR1 is KGHSH and CDR2 LQKENI. The CDR3 is 14 residues long. V was trimmed by 2 bases and J by 1 base, leaving 9 bases between them. The CDR3 DNA is TGTGCCAGCTCACCATTGGACACGTCCTACGAGCAGTACTTC. Translation: CASSPLDTSYEQYF.

The CDR3 is CATGGGVNTGELFF. CDR3 nucleotide sequence: TGTGCCACCGGGGGCGGGGTAAACACCGGGGAGCTGTTTTTT. This chain joins TRBV19 and TRBJ2-2; D tentatively reads TRBD1 or TRBD2 (6 bases each). CDR1 is LNHDA and CDR2 is SQIVND in the germline V gene (reference sequence). The CDR3 totals 14 residues. Trimming pared 10 bases from V and 2 bases from J, leaving 14 bases between.